A single sample is the source of the 5 T cell receptor beta chains below, sequenced in a study of PD-1 blockade in classical Hodgkin lymphoma. Repertoires were generated with immunoSEQ multiplex PCR, while TCRdb's copy carries only in-frame clones and drops some. The sample contains around 53,000 clones, around four fifths of which appear only once. Time point indicated: cycle 4 day 1 (C4D1), after six to seven weeks of nivolumab. Relapse was seen in all patients after autologous stem cell transplantation, and brentuximab vedotin exposure was variable. The sample here was peripheral blood mononuclear cells (PBMCs), taken before the fourth cycle of nivolumab. These receptors were obtained from a human donor with classical Hodgkin lymphoma.

The CDR3 bases are TGTGCCAGCAGCATGGGAGGGATTCGTCAGCCCCAGCATTTT. Translation gives CASSMGGIRQPQHF. This chain uses TRBV28 with TRBJ1-5; D unresolved. Trimming left V 6 bases short and J 6 bases short, with 15 bases between. From germline, CDR1 is MDHEN and CDR2 SYDVKM. The CDR3 consists of 14 residues. The whole variable domain, remainder taken from reference TRBV28 and TRBJ1-5, is DVKVTQSSRYLVKRTGEKVFLECVQDMDHENMFWYRQDPGLGLRLIYFSYDVKMKEKGDIPEGYSVSREKKERFSLILESASTNQTSMYLCASSMGGIRQPQHFGDGTRLSIL.

This clone was found many times. This rearrangement joins TRBV18 to TRBJ2-5; maybe TRBD1 (5 bases). Germline loops: CDR1 KGHSH, CDR2 LQKENI. Trimming stripped 8 bases from V and 1 base from J, with 11 bases between. This CDR3 is 13 amino acids long. CDR3 bases: TGTGCCAGCACCAAGACAGCCCAAGAGACCCAGTACTTC. Residues: CASTKTAQETQYF.

A note on this clone: Other DNA sequences in this sample translate to the same CDR3. V and J are TRBV6-5 and TRBJ2-1; possible D gene TRBD2, 5 bases. V lost 0 bases and J 8 bases, leaving 11 bases between the germline ends. Germline-derived CDR1 and CDR2 are MNHEY and SVGAGI. This CDR3 has 14 amino acids. CDR3 protein: CASSYSLARDEQFF. For the CDR3, the DNA is TGTGCCAGCAGTTACTCGCTAGCTCGCGATGAGCAGTTCTTC.

This clone was detected only a few times. The chain employs TRBV28 and TRBJ2-7, with TRBD1 matching 9 bases. The V gene end was trimmed by 10 bases and the J gene end by 2 bases; junction bases not matched to a gene: 9. The CDR3 covers 14 residues. CDR1 is MDHEN, CDR2 SYDVKM, per germline. CDR3 sequence (DNA): TGTGCCACTACCAGGACAGGGGTGACCTACGAGCAGTACTTC. This encodes CATTRTGVTYEQYF. Full variable domain (remainder filled in from reference TRBV28 and TRBJ2-7): DVKVTQSSRYLVKRTGEKVFLECVQDMDHENMFWYRQDPGLGLRLIYFSYDVKMKEKGDIPEGYSVSREKKERFSLILESASTNQTSMYLCATTRTGVTYEQYFGPGTRLTVT.

The chain carries TRBV6-6 and TRBJ2-1, with unresolved D. With 10 bases removed from V and 7 bases from J, the gap between germline ends came to 23 bases. Germline CDR1 MNHNY, CDR2 SVGAGI (reference sequence). The CDR3 is 15 amino acids. The CDR3 DNA sequence: TGTGCCATCACGACCTTGGCCAACAATGGGAATGAGCAGTTCTTC. It encodes CAITTLANNGNEQFF.